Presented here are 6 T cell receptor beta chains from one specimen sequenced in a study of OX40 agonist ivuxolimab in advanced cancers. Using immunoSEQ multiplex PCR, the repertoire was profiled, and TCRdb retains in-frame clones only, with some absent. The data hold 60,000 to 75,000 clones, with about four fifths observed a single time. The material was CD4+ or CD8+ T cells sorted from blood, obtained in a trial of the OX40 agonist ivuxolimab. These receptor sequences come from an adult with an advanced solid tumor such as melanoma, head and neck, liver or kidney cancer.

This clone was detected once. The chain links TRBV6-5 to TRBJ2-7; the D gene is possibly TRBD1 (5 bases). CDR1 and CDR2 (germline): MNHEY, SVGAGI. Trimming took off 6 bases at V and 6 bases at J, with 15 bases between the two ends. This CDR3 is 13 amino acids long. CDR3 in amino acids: CASRLESRVEQYF. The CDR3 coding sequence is TGTGCCAGCAGACTGGAAAGCAGGGTCGAGCAGTACTTC.

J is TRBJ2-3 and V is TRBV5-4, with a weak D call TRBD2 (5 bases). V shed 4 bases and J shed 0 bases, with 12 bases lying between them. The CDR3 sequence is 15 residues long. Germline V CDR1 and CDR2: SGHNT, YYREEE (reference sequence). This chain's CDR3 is CASSPPGGSTDTQYF. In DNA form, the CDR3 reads TGTGCCAGCAGCCCCCCTGGAGGCAGCACAGATACGCAGTATTTT.

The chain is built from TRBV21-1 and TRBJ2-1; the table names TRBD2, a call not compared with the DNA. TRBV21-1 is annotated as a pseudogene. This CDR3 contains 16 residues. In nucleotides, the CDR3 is TGTGCCAGCAGCCGCCTGGGGCTAGCGGGGGGCAATGAGCAGTTCTTC. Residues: CASSRLGLAGGNEQFF.

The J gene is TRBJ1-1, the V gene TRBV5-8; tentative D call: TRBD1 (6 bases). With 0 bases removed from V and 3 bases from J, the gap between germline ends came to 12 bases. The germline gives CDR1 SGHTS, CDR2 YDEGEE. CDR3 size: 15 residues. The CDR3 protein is CASSLVPGADTEAFF. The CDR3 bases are TGTGCCAGCAGCTTGGTTCCGGGGGCGGACACTGAAGCTTTCTTT. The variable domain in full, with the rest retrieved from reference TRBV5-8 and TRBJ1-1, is EAGVTQSPTHLIKTRGQQATLRCSPISGHTSVYWYQQALGLGLQFLLWYDEGEERNRGNFPPRFSGRQFPNYSSELNVNALELEDSALYLCASSLVPGADTEAFFGQGTRLTVV.

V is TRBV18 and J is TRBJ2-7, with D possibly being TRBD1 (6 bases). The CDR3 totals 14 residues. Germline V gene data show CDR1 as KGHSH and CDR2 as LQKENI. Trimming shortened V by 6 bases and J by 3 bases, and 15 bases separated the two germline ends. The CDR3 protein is CASSRGRGSYEQYF. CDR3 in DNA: TGTGCCAGCTCCCGAGGTAGGGGGAGCTACGAGCAGTACTTC.

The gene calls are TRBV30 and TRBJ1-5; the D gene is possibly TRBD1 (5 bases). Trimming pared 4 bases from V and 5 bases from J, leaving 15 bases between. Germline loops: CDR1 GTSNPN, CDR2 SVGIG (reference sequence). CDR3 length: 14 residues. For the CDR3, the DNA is TGTGCCTGGAACTACGGGGACCCATATCAGCCCCAGCATTTT. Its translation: CAWNYGDPYQPQHF.